This entry lists 27 T cell receptor beta chains sequenced from one sample in a study of control samples from healthy donors and cancer patients. The protocol was immunoSEQ multiplex PCR, while the TCRdb copy is restricted to in-frame clones and leaves out a portion. The profile shows more than 150,000 clones, 85% to 95% of them singletons. The material sequenced was blood. These receptors came from a man aged 18-30 years in good health.

Concerning this clone: Other nucleotide sequences in the sample specify the same CDR3. The gene calls are TRBV9 and TRBJ1-4; TRBD1 might be the D (5 bases). V dropped 0 bases and J dropped 8 bases, with 11 bases sitting between them. The CDR3 sequence is 14 residues long. From germline, CDR1 is SGDLS and CDR2 YYNGEE. CDR3 loop: CASSVAGGEEKLFF. The CDR3 region has the DNA TGTGCCAGCAGCGTAGCGGGGGGAGAGGAAAAACTGTTTTTT.

The genes are TRBV19 and TRBJ1-3, with 7 bases matching TRBD1. This CDR3 has 14 amino acids. Germline V gene data show CDR1 as LNHDA and CDR2 as SQIVND (reference sequence). The trim removed 8 bases at V and 4 bases at J, leaving 8 bases unmatched. The CDR3 loop is CASGEGGRGNTIYF. The DNA for the CDR3 is TGTGCCAGTGGTGAAGGGGGCCGGGGAAACACCATATATTTT.

The chain carries TRBV6-4 and TRBJ2-1, with D possibly matching TRBD2 (6 bases). The CDR3 spans 14 residues. Germline V gene sequence: CDR1 MRHNA, CDR2 SNTAGT. V lost 0 bases to trimming and J lost 9 bases, with 12 bases between them. The CDR3 DNA reads as TGTGCCAGCAGTGACTCGGAGGGATTGGCTGAGCAGTTCTTC. Residues: CASSDSEGLAEQFF.

CDR3 in DNA: TGTGCCAGCAGCGTAGGGCATTCGACAGCTGAAGCTTTCTTT. Residues: CASSVGHSTAEAFF. The chain employs TRBV9 and TRBJ1-1, with TRBD1 as a possible D gene (5 bases). Looked up from germline, CDR1 is SGDLS and CDR2 is YYNGEE. V lost 0 bases and J 6 bases, leaving 12 bases between the germline ends. The length of the CDR3 is 14 residues.

The chain joins TRBV7-2 to TRBJ2-3; D is ambiguous. The germline V gene has CDR1 SGHTA and CDR2 FQGNSA. V was trimmed by 4 bases and J by 0 bases, leaving 8 bases between them. This CDR3 spans 14 amino acids. CDR3 DNA sequence: TGTGCCAGCAGCTCGAGACGAAGCACAGATACGCAGTATTTT. Translation gives CASSSRRSTDTQYF.

The J gene is TRBJ2-7, the V gene TRBV2; 10 bases are a match to TRBD2. The CDR3 is made up of 14 amino acids. V shed 7 bases, J shed 1 base, and the junction held 4 bases outside the gene matches. CDR1 is SNHLY and CDR2 is FYNNEI in the germline V gene. In DNA form, the CDR3 reads TGTGCCAGCATAGGGACTAGCGCGTCCTACGAGCAGTACTTC. This codes for CASIGTSASYEQYF.

The rearrangement links TRBV7-9 to TRBJ1-2; D is unresolved. V was shortened by 3 bases and J by 3 bases, with 17 bases between the two germline ends. The CDR3 runs 16 residues. Germline CDR1 reads SEHNR; CDR2 reads FQNEAQ (reference sequence). CDR3 sequence: CASSFLTTRVDYGYTF. DNA for the CDR3: TGTGCCAGCAGCTTCCTCACGACACGGGTAGACTATGGCTACACCTTC.

Written as DNA, the CDR3 is TGTGCCAGTAGTACTATCTCCTACAATGAGCAGTTCTTC. This gives the protein CASSTISYNEQFF. The V and J genes are TRBV19 and TRBJ2-1; D gene uncertain. CDR3 length: 13 residues. V lost 4 bases and J 0 bases, leaving 4 bases between the germline ends. Germline CDR1 is LNHDA and CDR2 is SQIVND (reference sequence).

The count of this clone is one. The chain's CDR3 is CASSSNPTVSSYEQYF. DNA for the CDR3: TGTGCCAGCAGCTCCAATCCCACAGTAAGCTCCTACGAGCAGTACTTC. The chain uses TRBV7-8 and TRBJ2-7; D not resolved. The CDR3 is made up of 16 amino acids. Germline V CDR1 and CDR2: SGHVS, FQNEAQ. V was cut by 4 bases and J by 0 bases, with 16 bases left in between. The variable domain in full, with the rest retrieved from reference TRBV7-8 and TRBJ2-7, is GAGVSQSPRYKVAKRGQDVALRCDPISGHVSLFWYQQALGQGPEFLTYFQNEAQLDKSGLPSDRFFAERPEGSVSTLKIQRTQQEDSAVYLCASSSNPTVSSYEQYFGPGTRLTVT.

The rearrangement uses TRBV11-2 and TRBJ1-2; tentative D call: TRBD1 (5 bases). The V gene lost 4 bases and the J gene lost 5 bases, with 11 bases spanning the gap. Germline CDR1 and CDR2: SGHAT and FQNNGV. This CDR3 comprises 13 residues. CDR3 DNA sequence: TGTGCCAGCAGCTCAGGGAGGGTTTATGGCTACACCTTC. It specifies CASSSGRVYGYTF.

The J gene is TRBJ1-4, the V gene TRBV14; D ambiguous. This CDR3 comprises 15 residues. CDR1 is SGHDN and CDR2 is FVKESK in the germline V gene. V lost 1 base and J lost 5, with 11 bases in between. CDR3 protein: CASSQAPSMNEKLFF. CDR3 coding DNA: TGTGCCAGCAGCCAAGCCCCGTCAATGAATGAAAAACTGTTTTTT.

This chain links TRBV27 with TRBJ2-5; possibly TRBD2 for D (7 bases). CDR1 and CDR2 (germline): MNHEY, SMNVEV (reference sequence). The CDR3 length is 14 residues. Trimming took 5 bases from V and 3 from J, leaving 13 bases between them. The CDR3 DNA follows: TGTGCCAGCAGTAGGGGGGGGAATGAAGAGACCCAGTACTTC. This codes for CASSRGGNEETQYF.

The V gene is TRBV3-1 (or the pseudogene TRBV3-2), the J gene TRBJ1-3; D call uncertain. The CDR3 runs to 16 residues. Germline CDR1 is LGHDT and CDR2 is YNNKEL (reference sequence). V was trimmed by 1 base and J by 0 bases, leaving 10 bases between them. CDR3 amino acids: CASSQVPGASGNTIYF. CDR3 in DNA: TGTGCCAGCAGCCAAGTTCCGGGAGCCTCTGGAAACACCATATATTTT.

The chain has TRBV2 and TRBJ1-1, with 7 bases lining up with TRBD1. Germline assignment: CDR1 SNHLY and CDR2 FYNNEI. J lost 7 bases, V lost 4 bases, and 6 bases had no gene match. CDR3 length: 13 amino acids. The CDR3 reads CASSADRENEAFF. The CDR3 region has the DNA TGTGCCAGCAGTGCCGACAGGGAAAATGAAGCTTTCTTT.

The V and J genes are TRBV19 and TRBJ1-2; D gene unclear. CDR3 length: 12 residues. Germline-derived CDR1 and CDR2 are LNHDA and SQIVND (reference sequence). V was cut by 9 bases and J by 4 bases, with 12 bases left in between. CDR3 nucleotide sequence: TGTGCCAGCTCCTCAGACGGCTATGGCTACACCTTC. It codes for CASSSDGYGYTF. Full variable domain (remainder filled in from reference TRBV19 and TRBJ1-2): DGGITQSPKYLFRKEGQNVTLSCEQNLNHDAMYWYRQDPGQGLRLIYYSQIVNDFQKGDIAEGYSVSREKKESFPLTVTSAQKNPTAFYLCASSSDGYGYTFGSGTRLTVV.

V and J are TRBV10-3 and TRBJ2-1; 8 bases are shared with TRBD2. CDR3 length equals 14 residues. Losses at the gene ends were 8 bases for V and 5 bases for J; bases not matched to a gene: 8. Germline CDR1 is ENHRY and CDR2 is SYGVKD. The CDR3, as DNA: TGTGCCATCCAGTCACTAGCGGTGAACAATGAGCAGTTCTTC. Translation gives CAIQSLAVNNEQFF.

Details on this clone: Other DNA sequences in the sample encode the same CDR3. The chain has TRBV19 and TRBJ2-3; no clear D gene. V was cut by 3 bases and J by 1 base, with 5 bases left in between. The CDR3 spans 13 residues. Germline-derived CDR1 and CDR2 are LNHDA and SQIVND (reference sequence). CDR3 residues: CASSIGGTDTQYF. The CDR3 coding sequence is TGTGCCAGTAGTATTGGGGGCACAGATACGCAGTATTTT.

The chain has TRBV28 and TRBJ2-7, with a possible D match to TRBD1 (6 bases). The ends were cut back, 5 bases at V and 5 bases at J, with 13 bases in the middle. CDR1 is MDHEN and CDR2 is SYDVKM in the germline V gene. The CDR3 totals 13 residues. CDR3: CASSTGLRDEQYF. CDR3 bases: TGTGCCAGCAGTACAGGGTTGAGGGACGAGCAGTACTTC.

This chain joins TRBV10-2 and TRBJ2-7; D is ambiguous. The CDR3 spans 13 residues. Trimming took 4 bases from V and 6 from J, leaving 13 bases between them. The germline V gene has CDR1 WSHSY and CDR2 SAAADI. The CDR3 loop is CASSGNSLGEQYF. CDR3 DNA: TGCGCCAGCAGTGGTAATAGCTTGGGCGAGCAGTACTTC.

The gene calls are TRBV28 and TRBJ1-4; D might be TRBD1 (5 bases). The V gene lost 5 bases and the J gene lost 5 bases, with 15 bases spanning the gap. The CDR3 runs 15 residues. The germline gives CDR1 MDHEN, CDR2 SYDVKM. CDR3 DNA sequence: TGTGCCAGCAGTCCTCCGGGACTCAAAAATGAAAAACTGTTTTTT. This codes for CASSPPGLKNEKLFF.

The chain is built from TRBV3-1 (or the pseudogene TRBV3-2) and TRBJ1-3; D not resolved. This CDR3 is built from 15 residues. Germline V CDR1 and CDR2: LGHDT, YNNKEL (reference sequence). V was clipped by 3 bases and J by 11 bases, with 20 bases between them. The chain's CDR3 is CASSQRPSSGFPIYF. The CDR3 DNA is TGTGCCAGCAGCCAGAGACCCTCTTCCGGATTCCCCATATATTTT.

The gene calls are TRBV18 and TRBJ1-1, with D possibly TRBD1 on 5 matching bases. The CDR3 is 13 residues long. Germline CDR1 KGHSH, CDR2 LQKENI. Trimming pared 6 bases from V and 7 bases from J, leaving 15 bases between. This CDR3 reads CASSRGGTYEAFF. The CDR3 DNA is TGTGCCAGCTCCCGGGGCGGGACTTATGAAGCTTTCTTT.

The rearrangement joins TRBV5-1 to TRBJ1-1; 7 bases are a match to TRBD1. With V trimmed by 1 base and J by 6 bases, 9 bases remained unmatched. CDR1 and CDR2 from the germline V gene are SGHRS and YFSETQ. The CDR3 has 15 amino acids. The CDR3, as DNA: TGCGCCAGCAGCTTGCTTTTGCAGGGGGGGCCTGAAGCTTTCTTT. Its protein product is CASSLLLQGGPEAFF.

V and J are TRBV20-1 and TRBJ2-5, with 11 bases aligning to TRBD1. Per germline, CDR1 DFQATT and CDR2 SNEGSKA (reference sequence). Trimming at V came to 3 bases and at J to 5 bases, leaving 5 bases not matched to a gene. The CDR3 runs 14 residues. CDR3 bases: TGCAGTGCTAGTAGGACAGGGGGCGGGGAGACCCAGTACTTC. It is translated as CSASRTGGGETQYF.

The chain carries TRBV5-5 and TRBJ1-3; D gene ambiguous. The length of the CDR3 is 19 residues. CDR1 and CDR2 from the germline V gene are SGHKS and YYEKEE (reference sequence). Trimming took off 0 bases at V and 3 bases at J, with 22 bases between the two ends. In nucleotides, the CDR3 is TGTGCCAGCAGCTTGGGGTGGGCAGGAAGTACTGGAGTTGGAAACACCATATATTTT. As protein: CASSLGWAGSTGVGNTIYF.

The chain couples TRBV28 to TRBJ1-5, with 7 bases fitting TRBD1. CDR3 length equals 17 residues. Per germline, CDR1 MDHEN and CDR2 SYDVKM. V lost 1 base and J lost 0; bases outside the gene matches: 6. This chain's CDR3 is CASSLSGTAYSNQPQHF. Written as DNA, the CDR3 is TGTGCCAGCAGTTTATCCGGGACAGCATATAGCAATCAGCCCCAGCATTTT.

The chain combines TRBV7-9 with TRBJ1-2; TRBD1 aligns across 7 bases. The CDR3 is 16 residues long. The trim removed 6 bases at V and 2 bases at J, leaving 12 bases unmatched. Germline V gene lookup returns CDR1 SEHNR and CDR2 FQNEAQ (reference sequence). The chain's CDR3 is CASSRGGGGENYGYTF. In DNA, the CDR3 is TGTGCCAGCAGTCGAGGGGGAGGGGGCGAGAACTATGGCTACACCTTC.